The clone carrying this TCR beta chain showed up just once. CDR3 size: 14 residues. Germline V CDR1 and CDR2: MDHEN, SYDVKM. With 5 bases removed from V and 5 bases from J, the gap between germline ends came to 15 bases. This entry is derived from a study of OX40 agonist ivuxolimab in advanced cancers. Turning to the study itself: Allowance was made for prior anti-PD-1, anti-PD-L1 or anti-CTLA-4 therapy, and around 44% had some.

TCRdb's table, derived via immunoSEQ multiplex PCR, lists solely in-frame clones and lacks some. The data hold roughly 25,000 clones, with roughly 90% observed a single time. The clonotype comes from an adult with an advanced solid tumor such as melanoma, head and neck, liver or kidney cancer. This chain joins TRBV28 and TRBJ2-5, with D maybe TRBD2 (6 bases). Sequenced here: CD4+ or CD8+ T cells sorted from blood, sampled in a trial of the OX40 agonist ivuxolimab. The CDR3 nucleotides read TGTGCCAGCAGTCCCCGACTAGTCATGGAGACCCAGTACTTC. Protein: CASSPRLVMETQYF.